Given below is one TCR beta chain in context. The antigen is undetermined. The data derive from a study of vaccination and CD4 T cells after COVID-19. Study in general: By nasal swab PCR, the convalescent patients were SARS-CoV-2 positive, with fewer than ten mild cases and one severe. Post-vaccine sampling followed dose two by a median approximately 74 days (range 14 to 241). Either a CEFX pool, an HIV-1 Nef pool, or no peptide was added to control cultures.

V lost 2 bases to trimming and J lost 10 bases, with 9 bases between them. The length of the CDR3 is 13 residues. Germline V gives CDR1 SGHDN, CDR2 FVKESK. The treatment denotes: approximately nine-day PBMC culture with coronavirus spike peptide pools or control peptides (ViraFEST assay). Scientists ran DNA taken from cultured CD4+ T cells through the Oncomine TCR Beta short-read assay for sequencing. Using its own MiXCR run on the PCR reads, TCRdb lists one record per CDR3 protein. The sample includes around 12,000 distinct CDR3 sequences, about 56% of them seen just once. This receptor was taken from a human donor who had recovered from COVID-19. The genes are TRBV14 and TRBJ1-6, with D unresolved. Sequenced material: CD4+ T cells from blood, cultured in vitro. The CDR3 protein is CASSQTGQSPLHF. CDR3 nucleotide sequence: TGTGCCAGCAGCCAAACCGGTCAATCACCCCTCCACTTT. The complete variable domain, with remaining parts taken from reference TRBV14 and TRBJ1-6, reads EAGVTQFPSHSVIEKGQTVTLRCDPISGHDNLYWYRRVMGKEIKFLLHFVKESKQDESGMPNNRFLAERTGGTYSTLKVQPAELEDSGVYFCASSQTGQSPLHFGNGTRLTVT.